These 6 T cell receptor beta chains were sequenced from one sample in a study of blood T cell repertoires in COVID-19. Only in-frame clones appear in the TCRdb table, and some are missing; sequencing was by immunoSEQ multiplex PCR. The table includes around 30,000 clones, around 91% detected once. Sequencing was performed on peripheral blood. Source of these receptors: a man aged 80 or over with acute or convalescent COVID-19.

J is TRBJ1-2 and V is TRBV5-1, with D tentatively TRBD1 (6 bases). The CDR3 loop spans 14 amino acids. Trimming left V 4 bases short and J 8 bases short, with 18 bases between. The germline CDR1 and CDR2 sequences are SGHRS and YFSETQ. The CDR3: CASSLSTGSGGYTF. Here the CDR3 DNA reads TGCGCCAGCAGCCTATCAACAGGGTCCGGCGGCTACACCTTC.

The CDR3 region has the DNA TGTGCCAGCAGCTCGCTGGCGGGAGGAGAGACCCAGTACTTC. This codes for CASSSLAGGETQYF. This chain joins TRBV5-6 and TRBJ2-5; the match to TRBD2 covers 8 bases. The germline CDR1 and CDR2 sequences are SGHDT and YYEEEE. The length of the CDR3 is 14 residues. J lost 4 bases, V lost 3 bases, and 5 bases had no gene match.

This chain connects TRBV19 to TRBJ2-1, with a possible D match to TRBD2 (6 bases). This CDR3 contains 13 residues. Trimming shortened V by 7 bases and J by 2 bases, and 9 bases separated the two germline ends. Germline V gene data show CDR1 as LNHDA and CDR2 as SQIVND (reference sequence). CDR3 sequence reads: CASNAGPYNEQFF. The CDR3 DNA reads TGTGCCAGTAACGCGGGGCCCTACAATGAGCAGTTCTTC.

This chain uses TRBV11-2 with TRBJ1-4, with a possible D match to TRBD1 (6 bases). CDR1 is SGHAT, CDR2 FQNNGV, per germline. There are 14 residues in the CDR3. Trimming removed 5 bases at V and 5 bases at J, with 12 bases between. Written as DNA, the CDR3 is TGTGCCAGCAGCCCTGACAGGATAAATGAAAAACTGTTTTTT. Translation gives CASSPDRINEKLFF. The full variable domain, completed using reference TRBV11-2 and TRBJ1-4, is EAGVAQSPRYKIIEKRQSVAFWCNPISGHATLYWYQQILGQGPKLLIQFQNNGVVDDSQLPKDRFSAERLKGVDSTLKIQPAKLEDSAVYLCASSPDRINEKLFFGSGTQLSVL.

The genes are TRBV3-1 (or the pseudogene TRBV3-2) and TRBJ1-5; D uncertain. Trimming took 3 bases from V and 7 from J, leaving 10 bases between them. The CDR3 runs 13 residues. The germline gives CDR1 LGHDT, CDR2 YNNKEL (reference sequence). CDR3 region: CASSHLPEQPQHF. CDR3 bases: TGTGCCAGCAGCCATTTGCCGGAGCAGCCCCAGCATTTT.

CDR3 DNA: TGTGCCAGTAGTATGACACCATCGACAGACGTACGAGGGGAGCTGTTTTTT. It codes for CASSMTPSTDVRGELFF. This chain joins TRBV19 and TRBJ2-2; D is possibly TRBD1 (5 bases). CDR1 LNHDA and CDR2 SQIVND come from the germline V gene (reference sequence). Trimming shortened V by 3 bases and J by 8 bases, and 22 bases separated the two germline ends. This CDR3 is built from 17 residues.